The rows below give T cell receptor beta chains drawn from one sample of a study of CD8+CD57+ T cells in acquired aplastic anemia. One entry per CDR3 protein, called by TCRdb with MiXCR from the reads. Among 260,000 or so distinct CDR3 sequences, approximately 45% were seen once, and the ten largest hold over 7.5%. Sequencing was carried out using sorted CD4+, CD8+, or CD8+CD57+ T cells (not recorded which) from PBMCs. The receptors originated from a human donor with aplastic anemia. Both conserved end residues are part of each CDR3. The D gene is left open where the match is weak. Size is stated for part of the rows, as once, few or many counts, or as a class when the clone is expanded.

size: many
D: -
J: TRBJ2-1
V: TRBV7-3
CDR3: CASSLEGRVSYNEQFF
DNA: TGTGCCAGCAGCTTAGAGGGCCGGGTATCCTACAATGAGCAGTTCTTC

size: medium-sized
D: -
J: TRBJ2-5
V: TRBV15
CDR3: CATSRPVGAQYF
DNA: TGTGCCACCAGCAGACCTGTCGGGGCCCAGTACTTC

size: -
D: -
J: TRBJ2-1
V: TRBV9
CDR3: CASSPTENNEQFF
DNA: TGTGCCAGCAGTCCGACAGAGAATAATGAGCAGTTCTTC

size: many
D: TRBD1
J: TRBJ1-5
V: TRBV28
CDR3: CASSLGQVSQPQHF
DNA: TGTGCCAGCAGTTTGGGACAGGTGAGTCAGCCCCAGCATTTT

size: -
D: TRBD2
J: TRBJ2-7
V: TRBV5-1
CDR3: CASSDGLAGGQYF
DNA: TGTGCCAGCAGCGATGGACTAGCGGGAGGGCAGTACTTC

size: few
D: -
J: TRBJ1-1
V: TRBV7-9
CDR3: CASGRPTWTEAFF
DNA: TGTGCCAGCGGCCGGCCGACGTGGACTGAAGCTTTCTTT

size: -
D: -
J: TRBJ2-3
V: TRBV24-1
CDR3: CATSDTQYF
DNA: TGTGCCACCAGTGATACGCAGTATTTT

size: many
D: TRBD2
J: TRBJ2-1
V: TRBV7-6
CDR3: CASSGEIAGGIDNEQFF
DNA: TGTGCCAGCAGCGGAGAGATCGCGGGAGGGATTGACAATGAGCAGTTCTTC

size: -
D: -
J: TRBJ2-1
V: TRBV6-6
CDR3: CASSYSDSSLNNEQFF
DNA: TGTGCCAGCAGTTACTCGGACAGTTCCCTCAACAATGAGCAGTTCTTC

size: -
D: -
J: TRBJ2-2
V: TRBV7-9
CDR3: CASSQETGPANTGELFF
DNA: TGCGCCAGCAGCCAAGAGACCGGACCCGCGAACACCGGGGAGCTGTTTTTT

size: many
D: -
J: TRBJ2-3
V: TRBV2
CDR3: CASREGRDTQYF
DNA: TGTGCCAGCAGGGAGGGAAGAGATACGCAGTATTTT

size: -
D: -
J: TRBJ1-3
V: TRBV6-2/TRBV6-3
CDR3: CASSYGSSGNTIYF
DNA: TGTGCCAGCAGTTACGGGAGCTCTGGAAACACCATATATTTT

size: many
D: TRBD2
J: TRBJ2-7
V: TRBV20-1
CDR3: CSAGLLAGGFSYEQYF
DNA: TGCAGTGCTGGACTCCTAGCGGGAGGATTCTCCTACGAGCAGTACTTC

size: many
D: TRBD2
J: TRBJ2-7
V: TRBV20-1
CDR3: CSARTSGSIYEQYF
DNA: TGCAGTGCGCGGACTAGCGGGAGTATCTACGAGCAGTACTTC

size: many
D: TRBD1
J: TRBJ1-2
V: TRBV27
CDR3: CASSTGTGDGYTF
DNA: TGTGCCAGCAGTACCGGGACAGGGGATGGCTACACCTTC

size: many
D: TRBD2
J: TRBJ2-5
V: TRBV6-2/TRBV6-3
CDR3: CASSYPTSGQETQYF
DNA: TGTGCCAGCAGTTACCCGACTAGCGGGCAAGAGACCCAGTACTTC

size: -
D: -
J: TRBJ1-1
V: TRBV7-2
CDR3: CASSPDIGEAFF
DNA: TGTGCCAGCAGCCCAGACATCGGCGAAGCTTTCTTT

size: -
D: TRBD2
J: TRBJ2-7
V: TRBV2
CDR3: CASTLAGGTAYEQYF
DNA: TGTGCCAGCACCTTGGCGGGGGGAACAGCCTACGAGCAGTACTTC

size: few
D: -
J: TRBJ1-1
V: TRBV20-1
CDR3: CSVRRDPSNNEAFF
DNA: TGCAGTGTCCGGCGTGACCCGAGTAATAATGAAGCTTTCTTT

size: -
D: -
J: TRBJ1-1
V: TRBV20-1
CDR3: CSASGGRGAFF
DNA: TGCAGTGCCTCGGGAGGCAGGGGAGCTTTCTTT

size: -
D: -
J: TRBJ1-1
V: TRBV27
CDR3: CASSDSGREAFF
DNA: TGTGCCAGCAGTGACTCGGGGCGTGAAGCTTTCTTT

size: many
D: -
J: TRBJ1-1
V: TRBV29-1
CDR3: CSVEDGWGTEAFF
DNA: TGCAGCGTGGAGGATGGGTGGGGCACTGAAGCTTTCTTT